The 2 T cell receptor beta chains reported below all come from one sample, sequenced in a study of T-cell reconstitution after alpha-beta-depleted transplantation in children. Unique molecular identifiers were used in preparing the TCRbeta library. MiXCR, run by TCRdb on the PCR reads, gives a single entry per CDR3 protein. In the table there are approximately 300,000 distinct CDR3 sequences, 11% of which are singletons. The starting material was peripheral blood, obtained 180 days after TCRalphabeta/CD19-depleted stem cell transplant. These receptor sequences come from a male patient between 2 and 10 years old who had a stem cell transplant for chronic granulomatous disease, so the T cells may come from the graft donor.

V gene TRBV14 combines with J gene TRBJ2-7, with unresolved D. V lost 1 base, J lost 0 bases, and 13 bases lay in between. Germline V lookup: CDR1 SGHDN, CDR2 FVKESK. This CDR3 is 16 amino acids long. CDR3: CASSQVFNSYSYEQYF. The CDR3 DNA is TGTGCCAGCAGCCAAGTTTTTAACTCCTACTCCTACGAGCAGTACTTC.

This clonotype was picked up many times. V usage is TRBV20-1 and J usage is TRBJ2-1, with 9 bases fitting TRBD2. CDR3 length: 15 amino acids. Germline V gene lookup returns CDR1 DFQATT and CDR2 SNEGSKA (reference sequence). J lost 4 bases, V lost 5 bases, and 9 bases had no gene match. The CDR3 region is CSAARLAGSYNEQFF. CDR3 nucleotide sequence: TGCAGTGCTGCACGCCTAGCGGGGTCTTACAATGAGCAGTTCTTC.